The 27 T cell receptor beta chains below all came from one sample that was sequenced in a study of T cell responses to AZD1222 COVID-19 vaccine. Produced via immunoSEQ multiplex PCR; TCRdb's table is partial and in-frame only. The table includes around 120,000 clones, about nine tenths detected once. Specimen: peripheral blood, collected on day 0 of AZD1222 vaccination. These receptors were taken from an adult in good health.

The chain couples TRBV28 to TRBJ2-1, with a tentative D call TRBD2 (6 bases). Germline V gene sequence: CDR1 MDHEN, CDR2 SYDVKM. This CDR3 contains 14 residues. V was shortened by 5 bases and J by 4 bases, with 12 bases between the two germline ends. This CDR3 reads CASSPRTIYNEQFF. Written as DNA, the CDR3 is TGTGCCAGCAGTCCCCGGACTATTTACAATGAGCAGTTCTTC. The variable domain in full, completed from reference TRBV28 and TRBJ2-1, reads DVKVTQSSRYLVKRTGEKVFLECVQDMDHENMFWYRQDPGLGLRLIYFSYDVKMKEKGDIPEGYSVSREKKERFSLILESASTNQTSMYLCASSPRTIYNEQFFGPGTRLTVL.

The chain joins TRBV3-1 (or the pseudogene TRBV3-2) to TRBJ1-2, with 11 bases aligning to TRBD1. V was pared by 8 bases and J by 3 bases, with 5 bases of the junction left unmatched. Germline V CDR1 and CDR2: LGHDT, YNNKEL (reference sequence). The CDR3 is 14 residues long. The CDR3 here is CASQGQGVYYGYTF. The CDR3 DNA sequence: TGTGCCAGCCAGGGACAGGGGGTTTACTATGGCTACACCTTC.

The chain links TRBV2 to TRBJ2-7; D tentatively reads TRBD1 or TRBD2 (5 bases each). Trimming pared 3 bases from V and 7 bases from J, leaving 13 bases between. In germline, CDR1 is SNHLY, CDR2 FYNNEI. CDR3 length: 13 residues. CDR3 nucleotides: TGTGCCAGCAGTGAGGTGCGGTGGGGGGAGCAGTACTTC. This translates into CASSEVRWGEQYF.

The chain links TRBV19 to TRBJ2-7; 7 bases fit TRBD2. The CDR3 sequence is 15 residues long. V trimming: 3 bases; J trimming: 4 bases; junction bases outside the gene matches: 9. Germline loops: CDR1 LNHDA, CDR2 SQIVND (reference sequence). CDR3 nucleotides: TGTGCCAGTAGTATTCTGACTAGCCCAGGTTACGAGCAGTACTTC. The encoded protein is CASSILTSPGYEQYF. Full variable domain (missing parts from reference TRBV19 and TRBJ2-7): DGGITQSPKYLFRKEGQNVTLSCEQNLNHDAMYWYRQDPGQGLRLIYYSQIVNDFQKGDIAEGYSVSREKKESFPLTVTSAQKNPTAFYLCASSILTSPGYEQYFGPGTRLTVT.

The chain carries TRBV6-5 and TRBJ1-2; possibly TRBD1 for D (5 bases). Trimming removed 8 bases from V and 3 bases from J, with 7 bases in between. From germline, CDR1 is MNHEY and CDR2 SVGAGI. The CDR3 sequence is 11 residues long. The CDR3 loop is CASQGDYGYTF. CDR3 sequence (DNA): TGTGCCAGCCAGGGAGACTATGGCTACACCTTC.

The rearrangement links TRBV5-1 to TRBJ2-1; 9 bases map to TRBD1. V lost 2 bases, J lost 8 bases, and 5 bases stayed unmatched. CDR3 length equals 14 residues. Per germline, CDR1 SGHRS and CDR2 YFSETQ. The CDR3 protein is CASSFGTGRDEQFF. The CDR3 DNA reads as TGCGCCAGCAGCTTTGGGACAGGGCGGGATGAGCAGTTCTTC.

This sequence joins TRBV9 and TRBJ2-3, with D unresolved. The CDR3 covers 15 residues. CDR1 is SGDLS and CDR2 is YYNGEE in the germline V gene. Trimming took off 0 bases at V and 2 bases at J, with 10 bases between the two ends. This chain's CDR3 is CASSVEGTNTDTQYF. CDR3 in DNA: TGTGCCAGCAGCGTAGAGGGCACCAACACAGATACGCAGTATTTT.

This chain joins TRBV19 and TRBJ2-1, with a tentative D call TRBD2 (5 bases). CDR1 is LNHDA and CDR2 is SQIVND in the germline V gene (reference sequence). V was shortened by 1 base and J by 6 bases, with 10 bases between the two germline ends. There are 14 residues in the CDR3. CDR3 nucleotides: TGTGCCAGTAGTATAGTTGGAGGCATCAATGAGCAGTTCTTC. Protein sequence: CASSIVGGINEQFF.

The chain employs TRBV29-1 and TRBJ2-1, with D perhaps matching TRBD1 or TRBD2 (5 bases each). V was trimmed by 3 bases and J by 0 bases, leaving 15 bases between them. Germline assignment: CDR1 SQVTM and CDR2 ANQGSEA. The CDR3 sequence is 16 residues long. CDR3 DNA sequence: TGCAGCGTTGAGTCCGGGACGAGTAGCTCCTACAATGAGCAGTTCTTC. It specifies CSVESGTSSSYNEQFF.

The V gene is TRBV7-6, the J gene TRBJ1-3, with a possible D match to TRBD1 (6 bases). CDR3 length equals 16 residues. V lost 4 bases and J 1 base, leaving 14 bases between the germline ends. The V gene's germline CDR1 is SGHVS and CDR2 FNYEAQ. The DNA of the CDR3 is TGTGCCAGCAGCTCAGGGGCTCAGGGGTCTGGAAACACCATATATTTT. Protein sequence: CASSSGAQGSGNTIYF.

In its sample, this clone was seen once. Here the CDR3 DNA reads TGTGCCAGCTCATCTCGGACTAGCGGGGCGGGCACAGATACGCAGTATTTT. It is translated as CASSSRTSGAGTDTQYF. The genes are TRBV18 and TRBJ2-3; 12 nucleotides align to TRBD2. Germline V lookup: CDR1 KGHSH, CDR2 LQKENI. J gave up 1 base and V 5 bases, and 7 bases lay outside the gene matches. This CDR3 contains 17 residues.

The chain is built from TRBV6-6 and TRBJ2-7, with 8 bases identical to TRBD1. The CDR3 loop spans 16 amino acids. V dropped 6 bases and J dropped 5; count of bases not matched to a gene: 15. CDR1 and CDR2 from the germline V gene are MNHNY and SVGAGI (reference sequence). The CDR3 DNA follows: TGTGCCAGCAGCCGAAATTGGTTGGGACAGGTAAACGAGCAGTACTTC. Its translation is CASSRNWLGQVNEQYF.

This clone was picked up a small number of times. The sample has other DNA sequences that encode this CDR3 too. The V call is TRBV5-1, the J call TRBJ1-1; D is undetermined. Germline values: CDR1 SGHRS, CDR2 YFSETQ. This CDR3 is 14 amino acids long. The V gene lost 0 bases and the J gene lost 1 base, with 7 bases spanning the gap. The CDR3 protein is CASSLGWGNTEAFF. The CDR3 DNA sequence: TGCGCCAGCAGCTTGGGGTGGGGGAACACTGAAGCTTTCTTT.

The gene calls are TRBV9 and TRBJ2-7; 9 bases agree with TRBD2. Germline CDR1 reads SGDLS; CDR2 reads YYNGEE. This CDR3 is 15 amino acids long. V lost 0 bases and J lost 2; bases outside the gene matches: 3. The CDR3 bases are TGTGCCAGCAGCGTAGGTGCTAGCGGGACCTACGAGCAGTACTTC. It specifies CASSVGASGTYEQYF.

This clone was detected only a few times. V usage is TRBV28 and J usage is TRBJ1-4, with 10 bases that match TRBD1. Trimming removed 5 bases from V and 4 bases from J; junction bases left unmatched: 7. The germline V gene encodes CDR1 MDHEN and CDR2 SYDVKM. The CDR3 has 16 amino acids. CDR3 in DNA: TGTGCCAGCAGTAGATCCGGGACAGGGGATAATGAAAAACTGTTTTTT. It codes for CASSRSGTGDNEKLFF.

Note on this clone: The sample contains more than one DNA sequence encoding this CDR3. The rearrangement joins TRBV5-1 to TRBJ2-2; 8 bases line up with TRBD1. The CDR3 covers 15 residues. V dropped 4 bases and J dropped 1; count of bases not matched to a gene: 3. Germline CDR1 is SGHRS and CDR2 is YFSETQ. The CDR3 DNA follows: TGCGCCAGCAGCCCCGGGACAGGGAACACCGGGGAGCTGTTTTTT. Translated, it gives CASSPGTGNTGELFF.

The chain's CDR3 is CASSPRWGMNTEAFF. The CDR3, as DNA: TGTGCCAGCAGCCCCAGATGGGGGATGAACACTGAAGCTTTCTTT. The genes are TRBV28 and TRBJ1-1; tentative D call: TRBD1 (5 bases). V was shortened by 6 bases and J by 0 bases, with 14 bases between the two germline ends. Germline CDR1 is MDHEN and CDR2 is SYDVKM. The CDR3 loop spans 15 amino acids.

The rearrangement joins TRBV19 to TRBJ2-3; D is unresolved. The CDR3 runs 13 residues. The germline V gene encodes CDR1 LNHDA and CDR2 SQIVND (reference sequence). Trimming took 4 bases from V and 1 from J, leaving 6 bases between them. The CDR3 region has the DNA TGTGCCAGTAGTAGCCAGGGCACAGATACGCAGTATTTT. It encodes CASSSQGTDTQYF.

V usage is TRBV12-5 and J usage is TRBJ1-3, with TRBD1 as a possible D gene (6 bases). The CDR3 runs to 17 residues. Trimming removed 3 bases at V and 0 bases at J, with 15 bases between. CDR1 and CDR2 from the germline V gene are LGHNT and FRNRAP. The CDR3: CASGFTPGGYSGNTIYF. CDR3 DNA: TGTGCTAGTGGTTTCACCCCTGGGGGCTACTCTGGAAACACCATATATTTT.

The chain employs TRBV28 and TRBJ1-1; no reliable D call. The CDR3 spans 12 residues. V gave up 0 bases and J gave up 10 bases, with 9 bases separating them. Germline CDR1 MDHEN, CDR2 SYDVKM. In nucleotides, the CDR3 is TGTGCCAGCAGTTTATGGCCCGAGGGAGCTTTCTTT. Its translation: CASSLWPEGAFF.

The V call is TRBV19, the J call TRBJ1-2; possible D gene TRBD1, 6 bases. The CDR3 sequence is 14 residues long. Germline lookup yields CDR1 LNHDA and CDR2 SQIVND (reference sequence). Trimming removed 1 base at V and 6 bases at J, with 12 bases between. CDR3 sequence reads: CASSIAGANHGYTF. The CDR3 DNA reads as TGTGCCAGTAGTATAGCGGGGGCCAATCATGGCTACACCTTC.

CDR3 DNA sequence: TGCAGTGCTTTACGCCCTAAGACCCAGTACTTC. Its translation: CSALRPKTQYF. The chain carries TRBV20-1 and TRBJ2-5; D gene unclear. CDR1 is DFQATT, CDR2 SNEGSKA, per germline (reference sequence). The V and J ends lost 5 bases and 6 bases respectively, with 10 bases between them. The length of the CDR3 is 11 residues.

The genes are TRBV7-8 and TRBJ2-3; D not certain. The germline CDR1 and CDR2 sequences are SGHVS and FQNEAQ. Trimming removed 5 bases at V and 2 bases at J, with 11 bases between. This CDR3 comprises 14 residues. CDR3 sequence reads: CASSPYTTTDTQYF. The CDR3 DNA follows: TGTGCCAGCAGCCCCTACACCACCACAGATACGCAGTATTTT.

The chain combines TRBV25-1 with TRBJ2-5; TRBD1 aligns across 7 bases. This CDR3 comprises 15 residues. Germline V gene lookup returns CDR1 MGHDK and CDR2 SYGVNS. J was trimmed by 1 base and V by 1 base; bases with no gene match: 3. The CDR3 protein is CASSELGTAQETQYF. The CDR3 DNA reads TGTGCCAGCAGTGAATTAGGGACAGCCCAAGAGACCCAGTACTTC.

The genes are TRBV5-1 and TRBJ2-1, with TRBD1 as a possible D gene (6 bases). From germline, CDR1 is SGHRS and CDR2 YFSETQ. The germline V and J ends were trimmed by 2 bases and 3 bases, with 18 bases remaining between them. This CDR3 contains 17 residues. The CDR3 region has the DNA TGCGCCAGCAGCTTTCAACCCGCCGGGACAAACTACAATGAGCAGTTCTTC. It is translated as CASSFQPAGTNYNEQFF. Drawing the rest from reference TRBV5-1 and TRBJ2-1, the complete variable domain is KAGVTQTPRYLIKTRGQQVTLSCSPISGHRSVSWYQQTPGQGLQFLFEYFSETQRNKGNFPGRFSGRQFSNSRSEMNVSTLELGDSALYLCASSFQPAGTNYNEQFFGPGTRLTVL.

The gene calls are TRBV25-1 and TRBJ2-5; perhaps TRBD2 as D (7 bases). Trimming stripped 7 bases from V and 7 bases from J, with 25 bases between. CDR3 length equals 16 residues. Germline values: CDR1 MGHDK, CDR2 SYGVNS. Here the CDR3 reads CASTNTTGRGRWTQYF. In DNA, the CDR3 is TGTGCCAGCACCAATACCACAGGGAGGGGACGGTGGACCCAGTACTTC.

The J gene is TRBJ1-5, the V gene TRBV28, with unresolved D. This CDR3 comprises 13 residues. CDR1 MDHEN and CDR2 SYDVKM come from the germline V gene. The V and J ends lost 4 bases and 7 bases respectively, with 11 bases between them. The CDR3 region has the DNA TGTGCCAGCAGTTATAGCCACCTACAGCCCCAGCATTTT. Encoded protein: CASSYSHLQPQHF.